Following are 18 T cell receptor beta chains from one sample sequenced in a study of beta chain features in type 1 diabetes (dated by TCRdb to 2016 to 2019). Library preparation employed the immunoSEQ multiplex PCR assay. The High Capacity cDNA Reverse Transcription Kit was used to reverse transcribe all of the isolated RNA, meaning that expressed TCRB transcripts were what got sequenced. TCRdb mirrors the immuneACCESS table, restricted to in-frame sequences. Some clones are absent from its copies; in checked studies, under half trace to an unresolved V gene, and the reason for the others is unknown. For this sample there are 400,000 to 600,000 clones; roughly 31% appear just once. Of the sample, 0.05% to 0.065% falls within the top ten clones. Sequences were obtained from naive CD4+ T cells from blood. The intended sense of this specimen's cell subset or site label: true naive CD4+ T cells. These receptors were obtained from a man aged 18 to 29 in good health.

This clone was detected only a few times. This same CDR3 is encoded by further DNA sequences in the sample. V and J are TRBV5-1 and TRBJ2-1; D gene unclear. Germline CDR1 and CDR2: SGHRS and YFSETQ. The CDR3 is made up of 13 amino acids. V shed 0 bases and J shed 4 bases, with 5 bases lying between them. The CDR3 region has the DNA TGCGCCAGCAGCTTGGCGACTTACAATGAGCAGTTCTTC. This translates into CASSLATYNEQFF.

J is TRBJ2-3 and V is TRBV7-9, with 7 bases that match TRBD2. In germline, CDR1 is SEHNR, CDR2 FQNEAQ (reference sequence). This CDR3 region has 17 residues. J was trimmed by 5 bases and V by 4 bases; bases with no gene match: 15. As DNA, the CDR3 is TGTGCCAGCAGCTCACCTAGGAGGACTAGGTCTAAAGATACGCAGTATTTT. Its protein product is CASSSPRRTRSKDTQYF.

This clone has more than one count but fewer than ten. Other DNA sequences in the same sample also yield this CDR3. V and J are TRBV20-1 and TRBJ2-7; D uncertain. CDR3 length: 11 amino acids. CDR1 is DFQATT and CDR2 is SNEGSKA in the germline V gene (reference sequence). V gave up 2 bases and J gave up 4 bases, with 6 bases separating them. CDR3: CSARLGYEQYF. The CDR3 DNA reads TGCAGTGCTAGACTCGGATACGAGCAGTACTTC.

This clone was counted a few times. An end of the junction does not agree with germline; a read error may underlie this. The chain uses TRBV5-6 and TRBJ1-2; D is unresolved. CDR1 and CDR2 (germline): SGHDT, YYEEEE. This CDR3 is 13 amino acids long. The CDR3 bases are TGTGCCAGCACCTTGGACCAGGTCTATGGCTACACCTTC. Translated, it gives CASTLDQVYGYTF.

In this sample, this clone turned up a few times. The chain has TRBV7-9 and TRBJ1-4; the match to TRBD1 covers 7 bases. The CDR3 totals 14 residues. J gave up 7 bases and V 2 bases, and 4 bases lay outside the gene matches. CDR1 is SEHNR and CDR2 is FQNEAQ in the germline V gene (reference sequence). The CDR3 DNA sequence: TGTGCCAGCAGCTTACAATCAGGGGGTGAAAAACTGTTTTTT. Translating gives CASSLQSGGEKLFF.

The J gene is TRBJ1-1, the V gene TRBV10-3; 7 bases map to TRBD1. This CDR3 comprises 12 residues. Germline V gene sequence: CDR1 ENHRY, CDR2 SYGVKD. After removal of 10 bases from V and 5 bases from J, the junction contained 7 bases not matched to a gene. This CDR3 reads CASRGAATEAFF. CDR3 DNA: TGTGCCAGCAGGGGGGCGGCAACTGAAGCTTTCTTT.

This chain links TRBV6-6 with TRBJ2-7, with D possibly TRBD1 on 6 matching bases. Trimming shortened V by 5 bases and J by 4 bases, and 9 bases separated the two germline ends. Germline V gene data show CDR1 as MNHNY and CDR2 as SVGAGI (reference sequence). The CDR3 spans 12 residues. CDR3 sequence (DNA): TGTGCCAGCAGTACGGACAGTTACGAGCAGTACTTC. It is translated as CASSTDSYEQYF.

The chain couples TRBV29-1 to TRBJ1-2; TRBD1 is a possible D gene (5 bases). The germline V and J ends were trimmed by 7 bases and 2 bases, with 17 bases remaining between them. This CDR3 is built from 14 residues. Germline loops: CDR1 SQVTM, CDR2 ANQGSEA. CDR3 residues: CSGVEPGRNYGYTF. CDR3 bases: TGCAGCGGCGTAGAACCGGGACGGAACTATGGCTACACCTTC.

The CDR3 here is CAWSPGTPNYNEQFF. CDR3 coding DNA: TGTGCCTGGAGCCCCGGGACACCCAACTACAATGAGCAGTTCTTC. The J gene is TRBJ2-1, the V gene TRBV30; TRBD1 might be the D (6 bases). Germline V lookup: CDR1 GTSNPN, CDR2 SVGIG (reference sequence). Trimming removed 3 bases at V and 3 bases at J, with 15 bases between. The CDR3 consists of 15 residues.

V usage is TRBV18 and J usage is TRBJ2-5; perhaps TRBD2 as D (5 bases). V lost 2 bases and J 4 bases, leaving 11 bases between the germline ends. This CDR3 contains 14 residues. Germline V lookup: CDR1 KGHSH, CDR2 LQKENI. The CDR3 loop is CASSPRADRETQYF. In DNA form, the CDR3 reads TGTGCCAGCTCACCAAGAGCGGATAGAGAGACCCAGTACTTC.

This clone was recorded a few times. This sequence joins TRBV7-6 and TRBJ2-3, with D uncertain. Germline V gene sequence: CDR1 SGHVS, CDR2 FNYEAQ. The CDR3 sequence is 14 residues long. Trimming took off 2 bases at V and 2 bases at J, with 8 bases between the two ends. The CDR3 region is CASSLSRFTDTQYF. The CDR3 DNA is TGTGCCAGCAGCTTAAGTAGGTTCACAGATACGCAGTATTTT.

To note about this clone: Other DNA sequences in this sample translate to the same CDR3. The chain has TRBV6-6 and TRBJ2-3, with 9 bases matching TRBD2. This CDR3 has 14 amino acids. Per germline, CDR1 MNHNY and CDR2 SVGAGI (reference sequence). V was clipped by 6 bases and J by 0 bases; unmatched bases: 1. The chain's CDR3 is CASRTSGSTDTQYF. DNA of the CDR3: TGTGCCAGCAGAACTAGCGGGAGCACAGATACGCAGTATTTT.

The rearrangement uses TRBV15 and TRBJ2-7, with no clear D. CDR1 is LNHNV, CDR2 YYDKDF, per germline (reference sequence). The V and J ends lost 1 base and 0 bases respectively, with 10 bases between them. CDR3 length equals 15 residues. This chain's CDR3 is CATSRVGGGSYEQYF. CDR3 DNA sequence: TGTGCCACCAGCAGAGTTGGTGGCGGCTCCTACGAGCAGTACTTC.

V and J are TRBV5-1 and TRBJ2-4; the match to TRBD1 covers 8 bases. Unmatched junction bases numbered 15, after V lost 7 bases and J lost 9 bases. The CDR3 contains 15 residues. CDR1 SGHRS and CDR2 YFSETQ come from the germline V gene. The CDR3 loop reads CASSPLTGQDGIQYF. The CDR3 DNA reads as TGCGCCAGCTCTCCCCTGACGGGACAGGACGGCATTCAGTACTTC.

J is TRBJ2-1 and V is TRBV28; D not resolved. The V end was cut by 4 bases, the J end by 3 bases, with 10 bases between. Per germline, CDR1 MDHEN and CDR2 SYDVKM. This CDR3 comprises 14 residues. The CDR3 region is CASSSSALYNEQFF. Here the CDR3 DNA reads TGTGCCAGCAGTTCGTCGGCGCTCTACAATGAGCAGTTCTTC.

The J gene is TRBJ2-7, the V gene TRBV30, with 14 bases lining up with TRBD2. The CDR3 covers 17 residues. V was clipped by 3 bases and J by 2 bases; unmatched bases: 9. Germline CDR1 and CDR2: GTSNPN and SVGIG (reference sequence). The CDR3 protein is CAWSLTSGRARTYEQYF. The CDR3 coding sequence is TGTGCCTGGAGCCTGACTAGCGGGAGGGCCAGAACCTACGAGCAGTACTTC.

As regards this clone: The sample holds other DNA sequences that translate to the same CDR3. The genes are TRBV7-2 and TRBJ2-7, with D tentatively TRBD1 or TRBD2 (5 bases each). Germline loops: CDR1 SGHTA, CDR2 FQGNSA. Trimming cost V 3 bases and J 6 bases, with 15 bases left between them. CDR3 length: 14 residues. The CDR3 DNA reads TGTGCCAGCAGCTTGGGGCTAGCTAGGCGCGAGCAGTACTTC. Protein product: CASSLGLARREQYF.

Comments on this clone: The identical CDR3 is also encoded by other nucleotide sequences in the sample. The CDR3 sequence is CASSLGGRGETQYF. The DNA for the CDR3 is TGTGCCAGCAGTTTAGGCGGGAGGGGGGAGACCCAGTACTTC. The V gene is TRBV28, the J gene TRBJ2-5; 9 bases fit TRBD2. V trimming: 2 bases; J trimming: 5 bases; junction bases outside the gene matches: 3. The CDR3 runs to 14 residues. Germline V gene data show CDR1 as MDHEN and CDR2 as SYDVKM.